The rows below give T cell receptor beta chains drawn from one sample of a study of cytomegalovirus exposure and HLA in healthy donors. Sequencing used immunoSEQ multiplex PCR; TCRdb keeps in-frame clones, though not all of them. This sample carries about 90,000 clones, roughly 63% of them seen once, and the ten largest clones take 20% to 25%. Sequences were obtained from PBMCs. The origin of the receptors is a woman aged 45-59 years in good health and CMV-seropositive. Both conserved end residues are part of each CDR3. Clone sizes are given selectively: once, few, many, or a class where the clone is expanded.

-	TRBJ2-3	TRBV11-2	14	CASSLAPSTDTQYF
-	TRBJ2-1	TRBV6-1	14	CASSPSGGYNEQFF
-	TRBJ1-6	TRBV5-1	15	CASSLLGQGDSPLHF
-	TRBJ1-6	TRBV28	19	CASSLPGTGLSSYNSPLHF
-	TRBJ2-4	TRBV28	13	CASREGAKNIQYF
-	TRBJ2-5	TRBV27	15	CASSLWSGGGETQYF
few	TRBJ1-6	TRBV19	15	CATQDISSYNSPLHF
-	TRBJ2-2	TRBV27	16	CASSTRGGFRTGELFF
-	TRBJ2-7	TRBV23-1	13	CASTGNFLYEQYF
-	TRBJ2-1	TRBV7-9	15	CASSLVQGRVGEQFF
-	TRBJ2-2	TRBV2	16	CASSELGGGPTGELFF
-	TRBJ2-5	TRBV10-1	12	CASSESGETQYF
-	TRBJ2-1	TRBV7-9	15	CSSIPRRGGYNEQFF
-	TRBJ1-2	TRBV7-8	15	CASTRPGTANYGYTF
-	TRBJ2-2	TRBV5-6	17	CASSLTSGGPIPGELFF
-	TRBJ2-7	TRBV27	13	CASSLLRAYEQYF
-	TRBJ2-7	TRBV6-6	15	CASSYAGGPTYEQYF
-	TRBJ1-2	TRBV5-6	14	CASSFWTGEYGYTF
-	TRBJ1-1	TRBV7-8	16	CASSSNQGRLGTEAFF
-	TRBJ1-5	TRBV19	14	CASSLTGGHQPQHF
-	TRBJ2-5	TRBV6-5	15	CASKDRGYRGETQYF
-	TRBJ2-2	TRBV7-9	16	CASSAYVPARTGELFF
-	TRBJ2-3	TRBV5-8	15	CASSFLTGLGDTQYF
-	TRBJ2-2	TRBV30	14	CAWSEGLGTGELFF
-	TRBJ1-2	TRBV5-1	15	CASSLAPGVRGGYTF
-	TRBJ1-4	TRBV6-1	10	CASKEEKLFF
-	TRBJ1-4	TRBV14	15	CASSQEAGPGEKLFF
-	TRBJ1-1	TRBV7-7	13	CASKATMNTEAFF
-	TRBJ2-1	TRBV7-9	17	CASSPRPGQGGYYEQFF
-	TRBJ1-5	TRBV28	16	CASSLYGTEANQPQHF
-	TRBJ2-1	TRBV29-1	15	CSVKAEASSYNEQFF
-	TRBJ2-3	TRBV9	15	CASSVGGGSADTQYF
-	TRBJ2-6	TRBV28	16	CASSTGQLSGANVLTF
few	TRBJ2-7	TRBV19	14	CASSVGTGPYEQYF
-	TRBJ1-1	TRBV7-3	15	CASSPGTSSEAEAFF
-	TRBJ1-4	TRBV7-9	14	CASSLGQGTEKLFF
-	TRBJ2-5	TRBV11-2	14	CASSPGHLQETQYF
-	TRBJ1-5	TRBV7-3	14	CASSPTGLNQPQHF
-	TRBJ2-2	TRBV30	15	CAWSVQLRGTGELFF
few	TRBJ2-6	TRBV12-5	15	CASGPGQPGANVLTF
-	TRBJ2-2	TRBV2	14	CASSERRDTGELFF
-	TRBJ1-4	TRBV7-2	14	CASSSTGVGEKLFF
-	TRBJ1-1	TRBV5-5	13	CASSVAGTGEAFF